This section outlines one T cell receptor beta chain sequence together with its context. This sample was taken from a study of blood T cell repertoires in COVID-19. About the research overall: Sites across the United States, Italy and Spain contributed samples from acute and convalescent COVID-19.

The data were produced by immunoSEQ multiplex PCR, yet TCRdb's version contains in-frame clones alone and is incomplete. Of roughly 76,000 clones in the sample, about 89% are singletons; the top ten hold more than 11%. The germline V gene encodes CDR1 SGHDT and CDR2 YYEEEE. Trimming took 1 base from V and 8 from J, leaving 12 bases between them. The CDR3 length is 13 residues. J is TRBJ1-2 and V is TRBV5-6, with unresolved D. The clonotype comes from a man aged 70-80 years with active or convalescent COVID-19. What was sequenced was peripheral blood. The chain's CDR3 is CASSLTALGGYTF. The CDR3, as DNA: TGTGCCAGCAGCTTGACAGCCCTCGGAGGCTACACCTTC.